This T cell receptor beta chain is drawn from a study of T cells in Graves' hyperthyroidism and ophthalmopathy. From RNA transcripts, TCR beta CDR3 regions were amplified. The TCR CDR3 first-round RT-PCR relied on the HTBI primer set. TCRdb re-derived calls from the multiplex PCR reads in MiXCR, one entry per CDR3 protein. The sample shows under 400,000 distinct CDR3 sequences, over 11% of them seen only once. This CDR3 contains 16 residues. Germline V gene data show CDR1 as SGDLS and CDR2 as YYNGEE. Trimming took off 3 bases at V and 2 bases at J, with 15 bases between the two ends. The rearrangement joins TRBV9 to TRBJ2-1; either TRBD1 or TRBD2 may fit D (6 bases each). The sample was blood. The clonotype was recovered from a woman aged 60-75 years with Graves' hyperthyroidism. The CDR3 DNA reads as TGTGCCAGCAGCGCGGTAGGGGGAGGTCCCTACAATGAGCAGTTCTTC. Amino acid sequence: CASSAVGGGPYNEQFF.